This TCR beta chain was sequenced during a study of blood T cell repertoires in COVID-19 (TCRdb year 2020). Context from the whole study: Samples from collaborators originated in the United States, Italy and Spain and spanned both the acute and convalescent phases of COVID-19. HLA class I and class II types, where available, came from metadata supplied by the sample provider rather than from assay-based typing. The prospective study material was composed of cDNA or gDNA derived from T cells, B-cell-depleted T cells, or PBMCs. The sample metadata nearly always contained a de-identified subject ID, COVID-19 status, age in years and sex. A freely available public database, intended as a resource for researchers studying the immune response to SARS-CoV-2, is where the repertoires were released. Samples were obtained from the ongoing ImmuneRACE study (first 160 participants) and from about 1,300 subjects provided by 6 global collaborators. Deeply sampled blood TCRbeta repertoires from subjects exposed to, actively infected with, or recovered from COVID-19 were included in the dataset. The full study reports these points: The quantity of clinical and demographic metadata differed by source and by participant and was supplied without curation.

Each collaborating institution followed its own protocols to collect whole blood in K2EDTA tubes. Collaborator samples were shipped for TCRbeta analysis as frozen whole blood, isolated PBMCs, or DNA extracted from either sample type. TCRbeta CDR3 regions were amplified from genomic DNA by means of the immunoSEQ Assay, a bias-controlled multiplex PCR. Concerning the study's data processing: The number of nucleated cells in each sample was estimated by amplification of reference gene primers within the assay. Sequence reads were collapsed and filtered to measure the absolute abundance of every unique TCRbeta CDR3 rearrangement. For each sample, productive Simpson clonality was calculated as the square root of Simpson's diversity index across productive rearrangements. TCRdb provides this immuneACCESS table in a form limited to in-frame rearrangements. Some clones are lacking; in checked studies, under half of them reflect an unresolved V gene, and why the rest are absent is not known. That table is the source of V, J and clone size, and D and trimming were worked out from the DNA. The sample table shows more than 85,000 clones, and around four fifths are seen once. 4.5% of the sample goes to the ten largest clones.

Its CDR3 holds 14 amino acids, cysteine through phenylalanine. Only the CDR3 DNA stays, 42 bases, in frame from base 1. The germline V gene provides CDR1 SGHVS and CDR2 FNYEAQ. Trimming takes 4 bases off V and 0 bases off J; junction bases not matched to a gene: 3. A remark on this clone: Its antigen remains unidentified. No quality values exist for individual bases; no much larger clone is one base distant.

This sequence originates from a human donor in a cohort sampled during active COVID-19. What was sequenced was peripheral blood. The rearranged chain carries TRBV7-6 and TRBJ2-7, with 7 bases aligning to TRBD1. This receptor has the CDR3 CASSSRQGSYEQYF. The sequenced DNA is TGTGCCAGCAGCTCCCGACAGGGCTCCTACGAGCAGTACTTC.